This T cell receptor (beta chain) was sequenced in a study of OX40 agonist ivuxolimab in advanced cancers. Study as a whole: The diagnoses of dose-escalation patients were hepatocellular carcinoma, melanoma, renal cell or head and neck cancer. Prior anti-PD-1, anti-PD-L1 or anti-CTLA-4 therapy was allowed; 40% had some. Whole-study results and caveats: Expanded peripheral T cells had an undetermined antigen specificity.

Clones were read by immunoSEQ multiplex PCR, and TCRdb kept only the in-frame ones, dropping some. The sample records 75,000 to 90,000 clones, roughly nine tenths being singletons. V lost 6 bases to trimming and J lost 4 bases; unmatched junction nucleotides: 16. Per germline, CDR1 WNHNN and CDR2 SYGVQD (reference sequence). CDR3 size: 19 residues. Regarding this clone: Its antigen is unknown.

The sample in question was CD4+ or CD8+ T cells sorted from blood, obtained in a trial of the OX40 agonist ivuxolimab. This sequence joins TRBV10-1 and TRBJ1-6; TRBD1 aligns across 9 bases. The receptor's source is an adult with an advanced solid tumor such as melanoma, head and neck, liver or kidney cancer. CDR3 protein: CASSLRAGQGLLYNSPLHF. In nucleotides, the CDR3 is TGCGCCAGCAGCTTGAGGGCGGGACAGGGCCTACTTTATAATTCACCCCTCCACTTT.